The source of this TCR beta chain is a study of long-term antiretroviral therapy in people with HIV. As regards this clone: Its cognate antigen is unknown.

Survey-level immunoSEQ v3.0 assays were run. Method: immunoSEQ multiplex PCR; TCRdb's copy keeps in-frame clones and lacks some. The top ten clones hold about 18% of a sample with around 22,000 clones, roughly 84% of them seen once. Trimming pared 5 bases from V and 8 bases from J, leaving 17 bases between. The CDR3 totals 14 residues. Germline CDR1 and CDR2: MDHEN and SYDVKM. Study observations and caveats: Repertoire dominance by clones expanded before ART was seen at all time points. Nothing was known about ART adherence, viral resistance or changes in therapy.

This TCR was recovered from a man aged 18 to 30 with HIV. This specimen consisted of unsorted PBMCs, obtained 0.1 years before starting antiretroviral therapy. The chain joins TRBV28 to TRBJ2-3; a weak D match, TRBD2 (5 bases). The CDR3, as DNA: TGTGCCAGCAGTACGGCTAGCCTCTTGGGTACGCAGTATTTT. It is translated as CASSTASLLGTQYF.